This T cell receptor (beta chain) derives from a study of radiotherapy plus CTLA-4 blockade in lung cancer (dated by TCRdb to between 2017 and 2018). Context from the whole study: Objective responses occurred in around 20% of enrolled patients, and less than 35% achieved disease control.

The method behind the library was the immunoSEQ multiplex PCR assay. TCRdb holds this immuneACCESS table with in-frame rearrangements only. Some clones are missing; in checked studies, unresolved V genes explain under half, and the rest has no known cause. The sample table contains about 97,000 clones; only one count was recorded for 65% to 85% of them. The leading ten clones occupy approximately 2.8% of the sample. To note about this clone: The antigen it binds to is not known. Base qualities are missing; no much larger clone stands one base away.

Broader findings and caveats from the paper: The strongest predictors of response, as reported, were early dynamic changes in blood T cell clones along with a rise in serum interferon-beta after radiation. After treatment with radiotherapy and ipilimumab, TCR clones that originated in tumors expanded in peripheral blood.

V gives up 4 bases and J gives up 0 bases, and the segment between their germline ends measures 7 bases. Spanning cysteine to phenylalanine, the CDR3 consists of 15 amino acids. CDR3 DNA is the only sequence kept; it has 45 bases, read in frame from the first base. CDR1 and CDR2 are read off the germline V gene as SNHLY and FYNNEI. The study tested focal radiation therapy combined with CTLA-4 blockade (ipilimumab) in patients with chemo-refractory metastatic non-small-cell lung cancer. The material sequenced was peripheral blood, taken from a patient treated with radiotherapy plus ipilimumab. The V and J segments used are TRBV2 and TRBJ2-6; the D segment cannot be called with confidence. The TCR originated in a human donor with non-small cell lung cancer who had a partial response to radiotherapy plus ipilimumab. Some clones in this sample may be carry-over from other donors' samples. The CDR3 region reads CASSVPGSGANVLTF. Here is the DNA: TGTGCCAGCAGTGTACCGGGCTCTGGGGCCAACGTCCTGACTTTC. Reference TRBV2 and TRBJ2-6 genes cover what lies past the CDR3, so the full variable domain is EPEVTQTPSHQVTQMGQEVILRCVPISNHLYFYWYRQILGQKVEFLVSFYNNEISEKSEIFDDQFSVERPDGSNFTLKIRSTKLEDSAMYFCASSVPGSGANVLTFGAGSRLTVL.